The 20 T cell receptor beta chains given below trace back to one sample, sequenced in a study of cytomegalovirus exposure and HLA in healthy donors. Use of 60 Vbeta and 13 Jbeta primers characterized the PCR. Sequencing was performed with immunoSEQ multiplex PCR; in TCRdb, only in-frame clones are kept and a portion is missing. This table holds about 200,000 clones, around four fifths found once. Material: PBMCs. These receptor sequences come from a male donor in good health and CMV-seronegative.

This rearrangement joins TRBV7-3 to TRBJ2-7, with TRBD2 identical over 11 bases. Unmatched junction bases numbered 15, after V lost 4 bases and J lost 4 bases. CDR1 is SGHTA, CDR2 FQGTGA, per germline. The CDR3 is 18 residues long. The DNA of the CDR3 is TGTGCCAGCAGCTGCAGGTGGGTACTAGCGGGAGAACGATACGAGCAGTACTTC. Encoded protein: CASSCRWVLAGERYEQYF.

The genes are TRBV5-6 and TRBJ1-5; D is perhaps TRBD1 (5 bases). The germline V gene has CDR1 SGHDT and CDR2 YYEEEE. The V end lost 0 bases, the J end lost 7 bases, and 8 bases lay between the germline ends. CDR3 length: 13 amino acids. The CDR3 region is CASSLAGWQPQHF. The CDR3 region has the DNA TGTGCCAGCAGCTTGGCAGGGTGGCAGCCCCAGCATTTT.

This chain links TRBV27 with TRBJ1-5, with D perhaps matching TRBD1 (5 bases). Trimming pared 5 bases from V and 1 base from J, leaving 15 bases between. This CDR3 is 16 amino acids long. Germline-derived CDR1 and CDR2 are MNHEY and SMNVEV (reference sequence). This chain's CDR3 is CASSRLQGGSNQPQHF. CDR3 nucleotide sequence: TGTGCCAGCAGTCGCCTTCAGGGTGGGAGCAATCAGCCCCAGCATTTT.

The chain links TRBV28 to TRBJ1-6; 7 nucleotides agree with TRBD1. Trimming cost V 5 bases and J 2 bases; bases outside gene matches: 3. The CDR3 runs to 15 residues. Germline-derived CDR1 and CDR2 are MDHEN and SYDVKM. The CDR3 DNA sequence: TGTGCCAGCAGTCTGACAGGGACCTATAATTCACCCCTCCACTTT. Translating gives CASSLTGTYNSPLHF.

The rearrangement links TRBV10-2 to TRBJ2-7, with D possibly TRBD2 on 7 matching bases. The CDR3 is made up of 13 amino acids. CDR1 and CDR2 (germline): WSHSY, SAAADI. Between the trimmed V and J ends, which lost 4 bases and 4 bases, there was a span of 11 bases. The DNA for the CDR3 is TGCGCCAGCAGTGGGGGGGGCGCGTACGAGCAGTACTTC. Translated, it gives CASSGGGAYEQYF.

The chain employs TRBV30 and TRBJ2-5, with TRBD2 matching 12 bases. Germline V gene data show CDR1 as GTSNPN and CDR2 as SVGIG (reference sequence). The CDR3 consists of 14 residues. V shed 2 bases and J 11 bases; nucleotides not matched to a gene: 9. The CDR3 here is CAWSSGLAGQEQYF. The CDR3 nucleotides are TGTGCCTGGAGTTCTGGACTAGCGGGACAGGAGCAGTACTTC.

The rearrangement joins TRBV6-6 to TRBJ1-5; D is undetermined. V lost 5 bases and J lost 1, with 3 bases in between. CDR1 is MNHNY, CDR2 SVGAGI, per germline (reference sequence). This CDR3 is 12 amino acids long. The CDR3 region is CASSPSNQPQHF. In DNA form, the CDR3 reads TGTGCCAGCAGTCCGAGCAATCAGCCCCAGCATTTT.

The chain joins TRBV7-9 to TRBJ1-5, with a weak D call TRBD1 (6 bases). V dropped 4 bases and J dropped 2 bases, with 18 bases sitting between them. CDR3 length equals 17 residues. Germline CDR1 is SEHNR and CDR2 is FQNEAQ (reference sequence). CDR3 nucleotide sequence: TGTGCCAGCAGCTCCCCAAACCAGGGGAACGGCAATCAGCCCCAGCATTTT. Its translation is CASSSPNQGNGNQPQHF.

The chain uses TRBV15 and TRBJ2-3, with TRBD2 matching over 12 bases. After removal of 1 base from V and 4 bases from J, the junction contained 3 bases not matched to a gene. This CDR3 contains 16 residues. Germline CDR1 is LNHNV and CDR2 is YYDKDF (reference sequence). For the CDR3, the DNA is TGTGCCACCAGCAGAGGCGGACTAGCGGGACCAGATACGCAGTATTTT. It codes for CATSRGGLAGPDTQYF.

The rearrangement links TRBV9 to TRBJ2-7; 12 bases align to TRBD2. The germline V gene has CDR1 SGDLS and CDR2 YYNGEE. V gave up 3 bases and J gave up 5 bases; unmatched junction bases: 6. CDR3 length equals 15 residues. The CDR3 DNA reads TGTGCCAGCAGCGGAGGACTAGCGGGATCCAACGAGCAGTACTTC. Translation gives CASSGGLAGSNEQYF.

The rearrangement links TRBV9 to TRBJ1-4; 8 positions agree with TRBD1. CDR3 size: 15 residues. Per germline, CDR1 SGDLS and CDR2 YYNGEE. V gave up 2 bases and J gave up 8 bases; unmatched junction bases: 8. The chain's CDR3 is CASSVTGANGEKLFF. The CDR3 nucleotides read TGTGCCAGCAGCGTGACAGGGGCGAATGGGGAAAAACTGTTTTTT.

This clone was counted a few times. The rearrangement links TRBV18 to TRBJ1-1, with D uncertain. The germline gives CDR1 KGHSH, CDR2 LQKENI. Trimming stripped 6 bases from V and 4 bases from J, with 12 bases between. CDR3 length equals 13 residues. The CDR3 loop is CASSVGVGTEAFF. The DNA for the CDR3 is TGTGCCAGCTCCGTGGGCGTTGGCACTGAAGCTTTCTTT. Full variable domain (remainder filled in from reference TRBV18 and TRBJ1-1): NAGVMQNPRHLVRRRGQEARLRCSPMKGHSHVYWYRQLPEEGLKFMVYLQKENIIDESGMPKERFSAEFPKEGPSILRIQQVVRGDSAAYFCASSVGVGTEAFFGQGTRLTVV.

J is TRBJ2-7 and V is TRBV9, with unresolved D. Germline V CDR1 and CDR2: SGDLS, YYNGEE. The CDR3 covers 13 residues. V dropped 3 bases and J dropped 6 bases, with 13 bases sitting between them. This CDR3 reads CASSGRYSLEQYF. Written as DNA, the CDR3 is TGTGCCAGCAGCGGCCGTTACAGTCTCGAGCAGTACTTC.

This clone occurred once. The chain recombines TRBV19 with TRBJ2-7; a weak D match, TRBD2 (5 bases). V was shortened by 3 bases and J by 4 bases, with 13 bases between the two germline ends. The CDR3 loop spans 14 amino acids. In germline, CDR1 is LNHDA, CDR2 SQIVND (reference sequence). The CDR3 nucleotides read TGTGCCAGTAGTATCCAACTAGATACTTACGAGCAGTACTTC. It translates to CASSIQLDTYEQYF.

The chain uses TRBV30 and TRBJ1-1; D call uncertain. CDR3 length equals 10 residues. Per germline, CDR1 GTSNPN and CDR2 SVGIG (reference sequence). Trimming cost V 7 bases and J 6 bases, with 9 bases left between them. Here the CDR3 reads CASIRAEAFF. The DNA of the CDR3 is TGTGCCTCCATTCGGGCTGAAGCTTTCTTT.

The sample holds a few counts of this clone. The chain carries TRBV30 and TRBJ2-3; TRBD2 aligns across 7 bases. Germline CDR1 GTSNPN, CDR2 SVGIG (reference sequence). V lost 0 bases, J lost 2 bases, and 5 bases stayed unmatched. The CDR3 is 15 amino acids. The CDR3 region has the DNA TGTGCCTGGAGTGTACTAGCGAGGTACACAGATACGCAGTATTTT. Encoded protein: CAWSVLARYTDTQYF.

The chain combines TRBV7-2 with TRBJ2-1, with 7 nucleotides matching TRBD2. V shed 3 bases and J 8 bases; nucleotides not matched to a gene: 10. CDR1 is SGHTA and CDR2 is FQGNSA in the germline V gene. The CDR3 is made up of 15 amino acids. The CDR3 coding sequence is TGTGCCAGCAGCTTTGGCGGGAGAGGATGGGATGAGCAGTTCTTC. This gives the protein CASSFGGRGWDEQFF.

This chain joins TRBV7-9 and TRBJ2-2; the D is unclear. V gave up 3 bases and J gave up 0 bases, with 5 bases separating them. The CDR3 is 14 residues long. Germline assignment: CDR1 SEHNR and CDR2 FQNEAQ (reference sequence). CDR3 protein: CASSFESNTGELFF. The CDR3 DNA reads TGTGCCAGCAGCTTCGAGTCGAACACCGGGGAGCTGTTTTTT.

The chain has TRBV7-6 and TRBJ2-7, with D perhaps TRBD1 (5 bases). V was clipped by 0 bases and J by 7 bases, with 19 bases between them. The germline V gene has CDR1 SGHVS and CDR2 FNYEAQ. CDR3 length: 16 residues. CDR3 DNA sequence: TGTGCCAGCAGCTTAGCTGCTGGGAACACCCAGGGAGAGCAGTACTTC. It is translated as CASSLAAGNTQGEQYF.

The rearrangement joins TRBV10-2 to TRBJ2-1; 12 bases map to TRBD2. The CDR3 is made up of 15 amino acids. Germline trimming cut 6 bases from V and 9 bases from J; bases unmatched to any gene: 9. CDR1 WSHSY and CDR2 SAAADI come from the germline V gene. In nucleotides, the CDR3 is TGCGCCAGCAGCTTTCTAGCGGGAGGGCCTGGTGAGCAGTTCTTC. It codes for CASSFLAGGPGEQFF.